What follows describes a single TCR beta chain. The target antigen is unknown. Sequencing used immunoSEQ multiplex PCR; TCRdb keeps in-frame clones, though not all of them. The sample lists 95,000 to 120,000 clones; approximately 70% were seen once. Trimming cost V 6 bases and J 8 bases; bases outside gene matches: 9. The CDR3 loop spans 15 amino acids. Germline lookup yields CDR1 SGHVS and CDR2 FNYEAQ. The data are from a study of shared clonotypes between healthy human individuals. About the research overall: Used for every donor were three CD4 naive, three CD4 memory, two CD8 naive and one CD8 memory plate.

Study results and caveats: The study drew on few donors, limiting represented genetic and exposure-history diversity.

The source of this sequence is a woman between 25 and 40 years old in good health. Sequenced input: memory CD8+ T cells sorted from blood. Subset in this sample: CD45RO+ cells pooled with CCR7-negative TemRA cells. V gene TRBV7-6 combines with J gene TRBJ1-4, with 10 nucleotides matching TRBD1. The CDR3 DNA sequence: TGTGCCAGCAGGGATTCCGGGACAGGGGAGGAAAAACTGTTTTTT. Protein: CASRDSGTGEEKLFF.